This entry lists 32 T cell receptor beta chains sequenced from one sample in a study of T cells of healthy individuals. TCRdb itself ran the 5' RACE reads through MiXCR, one entry per CDR3 protein. The sample yields under 70,000 distinct CDR3 sequences, around 15% seen once. Every receptor here comes from a human donor in good health.

The chain combines TRBV5-1 with TRBJ1-1; possibly TRBD1 for D (6 bases). The V gene lost 2 bases and the J gene lost 3 bases, with 11 bases spanning the gap. The CDR3 is 14 residues long. Germline V lookup: CDR1 SGHRS, CDR2 YFSETQ. The CDR3 DNA follows: TGCGCCAGCAGCTTTTCCCCAGGGGACACTGAAGCTTTCTTT. Its translation is CASSFSPGDTEAFF. Full variable domain (rest looked up from reference TRBV5-1 and TRBJ1-1): KAGVTQTPRYLIKTRGQQVTLSCSPISGHRSVSWYQQTPGQGLQFLFEYFSETQRNKGNFPGRFSGRQFSNSRSEMNVSTLELGDSALYLCASSFSPGDTEAFFGQGTRLTVV.

The table lists this clonotype with many counts. V and J are TRBV7-9 and TRBJ2-7; TRBD1 matches 8 bases. V lost 4 bases to trimming and J lost 5 bases; unmatched junction nucleotides: 13. The CDR3 extends over 16 amino acids. Germline CDR1 SEHNR, CDR2 FQNEAQ (reference sequence). The CDR3 DNA follows: TGTGCCAGCAGCTCTTCCCCCCGACAGGGGCAGAACGAGCAGTACTTC. This sequence encodes CASSSSPRQGQNEQYF.

This clonotype was detected many times. The chain combines TRBV10-3 with TRBJ1-1; D is possibly TRBD1 (6 bases). The CDR3 sequence is 17 residues long. The V and J ends lost 5 bases and 2 bases respectively, with 21 bases between them. Germline V CDR1 and CDR2: ENHRY, SYGVKD. The CDR3 sequence is CAISSTSGTQINTEAFF. CDR3 coding DNA: TGTGCCATCAGTTCTACTTCGGGGACACAGATTAACACTGAAGCTTTCTTT.

This clonotype was seen only a few times. The V gene is TRBV10-3, the J gene TRBJ2-5; no firm D call. The CDR3 spans 15 residues. The V and J ends lost 3 bases and 4 bases respectively, with 15 bases between them. Germline V gene sequence: CDR1 ENHRY, CDR2 SYGVKD. CDR3: CAISETSEPPETQYF. The DNA for the CDR3 is TGTGCCATCAGTGAAACCTCCGAGCCTCCAGAGACCCAGTACTTC.

The sample holds many counts of this clonotype. The V gene is TRBV5-1, the J gene TRBJ2-1; 8 positions agree with TRBD1. The trim removed 1 base at V and 4 bases at J, leaving 1 base unmatched. Germline values: CDR1 SGHRS, CDR2 YFSETQ. This CDR3 comprises 14 residues. CDR3: CASSLTGGYNEQFF. CDR3 in DNA: TGCGCCAGCAGCTTGACAGGGGGTTACAATGAGCAGTTCTTC.

This clonotype has at least ten counts. The rearrangement joins TRBV9 to TRBJ1-6; D gene ambiguous. V lost 3 bases and J lost 6, with 16 bases in between. The germline CDR1 and CDR2 sequences are SGDLS and YYNGEE. The CDR3 runs 16 residues. The DNA of the CDR3 is TGTGCCAGCAGCGAGCAAACGGGAGGGTCTAATTCACCCCTCCACTTT. It specifies CASSEQTGGSNSPLHF. The variable domain in full, with the rest retrieved from reference TRBV9 and TRBJ1-6, is DSGVTQTPKHLITATGQRVTLRCSPRSGDLSVYWYQQSLDQGLQFLIQYYNGEERAKGNILERFSAQQFPDLHSELNLSSLELGDSALYFCASSEQTGGSNSPLHFGNGTRLTVT.

This clonotype has a handful of counts. V and J are TRBV12-3 or TRBV12-4 and TRBJ1-6; 7 nucleotides match TRBD1. This CDR3 region has 15 residues. J lost 6 bases, V lost 5 bases, and 7 bases had no gene match. CDR3 nucleotide sequence: TGTGCCAGCAGTCTAAACAGGGGTGGTAATTCACCCCTCCACTTT. Its translation is CASSLNRGGNSPLHF.

The chain couples TRBV11-2 to TRBJ2-3, with D perhaps matching TRBD1 (6 bases). Deletions cut 3 bases from V and 6 bases from J, with 22 bases between. CDR1 and CDR2 from the germline V gene are SGHAT and FQNNGV. The CDR3 length is 17 residues. The CDR3: CASSFGMGARFKDTQYF. In nucleotides, the CDR3 is TGTGCCAGCAGCTTCGGGATGGGGGCACGGTTCAAGGATACGCAGTATTTT.

This clonotype appeared a few times. V and J are TRBV7-2 and TRBJ2-5, with D unclear. The CDR3 has 13 amino acids. Trimming removed 8 bases from V and 2 bases from J, with 12 bases in between. The V gene's germline CDR1 is SGHTA and CDR2 FQGNSA. DNA of the CDR3: TGTGCCAGCGTGTCCCAGTTACAAGAGACCCAGTACTTC. Protein: CASVSQLQETQYF.

There are many counts of this clonotype. The J gene is TRBJ1-5, the V gene TRBV6-2 or TRBV6-3; unclear D gene. This CDR3 is built from 13 residues. V lost 1 base and J lost 7, with 8 bases in between. From germline, CDR1 is MNHEY and CDR2 SVGEGT. DNA for the CDR3: TGTGCCAGCAGTTACTATGGGGTGCAGCCCCAGCATTTT. It yields the protein CASSYYGVQPQHF.

There are a few counts of this clonotype. The J gene is TRBJ1-4, the V gene TRBV28; the D gene is possibly TRBD1 (5 bases). The CDR3 is made up of 16 amino acids. Germline V lookup: CDR1 MDHEN, CDR2 SYDVKM. Trimming took off 6 bases at V and 7 bases at J, with 21 bases between the two ends. The CDR3 sequence is CASRTNPSPGGEKLFF. The DNA for the CDR3 is TGTGCCAGCAGAACAAACCCCTCTCCCGGGGGTGAAAAACTGTTTTTT.

This clonotype was recorded a few times. This sequence joins TRBV5-1 and TRBJ1-2; the D gene is possibly TRBD1 (6 bases). From germline, CDR1 is SGHRS and CDR2 YFSETQ. The CDR3 extends over 14 amino acids. V was pared by 7 bases and J by 4 bases, with 17 bases between. Here the CDR3 reads CASRLAGAGYGYTF. DNA of the CDR3: TGCGCCAGCCGCCTTGCGGGGGCCGGCTATGGCTACACCTTC.

This clonotype was observed a handful of times. The chain links TRBV12-3 or TRBV12-4 to TRBJ1-1; TRBD1 might be the D (5 bases). The V gene lost 1 base and the J gene lost 4 bases, with 7 bases spanning the gap. The CDR3 has 13 amino acids. In DNA form, the CDR3 reads TGTGCCAGCAGTTTAGGCGGGGGCACTGAAGCTTTCTTT. Translated, it gives CASSLGGGTEAFF.

V is TRBV6-6 and J is TRBJ1-1, with TRBD1 as a possible D gene (5 bases). V dropped 6 bases and J dropped 8 bases, with 16 bases sitting between them. This CDR3 comprises 13 residues. Per germline, CDR1 MNHNY and CDR2 SVGAGI (reference sequence). The CDR3 spells CASSRDGVREAFF. CDR3 DNA sequence: TGTGCCAGCAGCCGGGACGGCGTGAGAGAAGCTTTCTTT.

This clonotype has a count of ten or more. The gene calls are TRBV12-3 or TRBV12-4 and TRBJ1-1; TRBD1 matches at 8 bases. J lost 4 bases, V lost 3 bases, and 1 base had no gene match. The CDR3 covers 13 residues. The CDR3 DNA reads TGTGCCAGCAGTTTCACAGGGGGCACTGAAGCTTTCTTT. Protein product: CASSFTGGTEAFF.

This clonotype was recorded many times. Written as DNA, the CDR3 is TGTGCCAGCAGCAAAGTCGACAATCAGCCCCAGCATTTT. Its protein is CASSKVDNQPQHF. This sequence joins TRBV21-1 and TRBJ1-5. TRBV21-1 is a pseudogene segment. The CDR3 is made up of 13 amino acids.

The chain joins TRBV7-6 to TRBJ2-1, with 7 positions matching TRBD1. Germline V lookup: CDR1 SGHVS, CDR2 FNYEAQ. The J segment lost 2 bases and the V segment lost 5 bases, leaving 6 bases of the junction unmatched. This CDR3 is built from 15 residues. The DNA for the CDR3 is TGTGCCAGCAGCCAAGAACAGGGGACCTACAATGAGCAGTTCTTC. Its translation is CASSQEQGTYNEQFF.

On this clonotype: A much larger clone is a single base away; this may be a read error. V and J are TRBV18 and TRBJ2-6; D uncertain. With 3 bases removed from V and 0 bases from J, the gap between germline ends came to 12 bases. CDR3 length: 17 residues. The germline V gene has CDR1 KGHSH and CDR2 LQKENI. CDR3: CASSPFTWSSGANVLTF. CDR3 nucleotide sequence: TGTGCCAGCTCACCTTTTACATGGAGCTCTGGGGCCAACGTCCTGACTTTC.

The chain links TRBV7-9 to TRBJ1-1; no definite D call. This CDR3 has 14 amino acids. Germline V gene sequence: CDR1 SEHNR, CDR2 FQNEAQ (reference sequence). Trimming took 5 bases from V and 2 from J, leaving 12 bases between them. CDR3 loop: CASSPFDGNTEAFF. The CDR3 DNA reads as TGTGCCAGCAGCCCGTTTGACGGTAACACTGAAGCTTTCTTT.

This clonotype has just a few counts. This rearrangement joins TRBV6-1 to TRBJ2-2; perhaps D is TRBD1 or TRBD2 (5 bases each). V lost 8 bases to trimming and J lost 3 bases, with 16 bases between them. CDR1 and CDR2 from the germline V gene are MNHNS and SASEGT. The CDR3 spans 15 residues. The CDR3 spells CASGTLQWDTGELFF. The CDR3, as DNA: TGTGCCAGCGGGACCCTACAATGGGACACCGGGGAGCTGTTTTTT.

This clonotype was seen a few times. The gene calls are TRBV2 and TRBJ1-1; D uncertain. Germline values: CDR1 SNHLY, CDR2 FYNNEI. The CDR3 sequence is 14 residues long. Trimming took off 0 bases at V and 7 bases at J, with 12 bases between the two ends. The CDR3 reads CASSEALVGFEAFF. The CDR3 coding sequence is TGTGCCAGCAGTGAAGCCCTGGTGGGGTTTGAAGCTTTCTTT.

The chain joins TRBV29-1 to TRBJ2-3; 9 bases align to TRBD1. Germline loops: CDR1 SQVTM, CDR2 ANQGSEA. The CDR3 extends over 17 amino acids. V lost 0 bases and J lost 3; bases outside the gene matches: 10. The CDR3 DNA follows: TGCAGCGTTGAAGATTTGGGGAACAGGGGGCGAACAGATACGCAGTATTTT. This encodes CSVEDLGNRGRTDTQYF.

This clonotype was recorded only once. This sequence joins TRBV23-1 and TRBJ2-7; 11 bases agree with TRBD2. TRBV23-1 is assigned to the ORF class and has an uncertain function. The CDR3 loop spans 16 amino acids. The trim removed 6 bases at V and 4 bases at J, leaving 11 bases unmatched. The CDR3 loop is CASSPSLAGGRYEQYF. As DNA, the CDR3 is TGCGCCAGCAGCCCCTCCCTAGCGGGAGGTCGATACGAGCAGTACTTC.

Ten or more counts support this clonotype. The J gene is TRBJ2-5, the V gene TRBV7-6, with a tentative D call TRBD2 (5 bases). Germline CDR1 and CDR2: SGHVS and FNYEAQ. V gave up 4 bases and J gave up 5 bases, with 14 bases separating them. The CDR3 consists of 14 residues. The CDR3 region has the DNA TGTGCCAGCAGCTCCACCGCGGGCGACGAGACCCAGTACTTC. Translation gives CASSSTAGDETQYF.

This clonotype was seen a handful of times. A read error may account for a junction end that differs from germline. This chain links TRBV11-2 with TRBJ1-2; D remains ambiguous. Per the germline V gene, CDR1 is SGHAT and CDR2 is FQNNGV. The CDR3 has 11 residues. Here the CDR3 reads CASSPGLFVHF. The CDR3 nucleotides read TGTGCCAGCAGCCCCGGTTTATTTGTTCATTTC.

This clonotype was counted at least ten times. This chain joins TRBV25-1 and TRBJ1-1; TRBD1 is a possible D gene (5 bases). Germline CDR1 reads MGHDK; CDR2 reads SYGVNS. V was clipped by 1 base and J by 2 bases, with 11 bases between them. The CDR3 consists of 15 residues. The CDR3 loop reads CASSESGGRNTEAFF. For the CDR3, the DNA is TGTGCCAGCAGTGAATCTGGGGGACGCAACACTGAAGCTTTCTTT.

This clonotype was counted only a few times. V usage is TRBV4-1 and J usage is TRBJ2-7; 15 positions match TRBD2. Germline lookup yields CDR1 MGHRA and CDR2 YSYEKL. V was clipped by 4 bases and J by 7 bases; unmatched bases: 8. This CDR3 is built from 16 residues. The CDR3: CASSPSRTSGGAEQYF. CDR3 nucleotide sequence: TGCGCCAGCAGCCCCAGCAGGACTAGCGGGGGGGCGGAGCAGTACTTC.

This clonotype has more than one count but fewer than ten. The CDR3 DNA is TGTGCCAGCAGCCGTCGAACCTTTGGAAACACCATATATTTT. This translates into CASSRRTFGNTIYF. The chain recombines TRBV3-1 with TRBJ1-3, with D uncertain. CDR1 is LGHDT and CDR2 is YNNKEL in the germline V gene (reference sequence). The CDR3 totals 14 residues. V was cut by 4 bases and J by 3 bases, with 10 bases left in between.

This clonotype was seen only a few times. V and J are TRBV20-1 and TRBJ2-5; D may be TRBD1 (5 bases). The CDR3 covers 13 residues. Trimming took off 1 base at V and 4 bases at J, with 10 bases between the two ends. CDR1 and CDR2 from the germline V gene are DFQATT and SNEGSKA (reference sequence). This chain's CDR3 is CSARGSQGETQYF. CDR3 nucleotide sequence: TGCAGTGCTAGAGGGTCCCAGGGAGAGACCCAGTACTTC.

This clonotype was counted ten times or more. The V call is TRBV3-1, the J call TRBJ2-6; no clear D gene. Germline CDR1 and CDR2: LGHDT and YNNKEL (reference sequence). Trimming took off 2 bases at V and 1 base at J, with 6 bases between the two ends. The CDR3 contains 15 residues. Here the CDR3 reads CASSQLGSGANVLTF. The CDR3 DNA sequence: TGTGCCAGCAGCCAATTAGGATCTGGGGCCAACGTCCTGACTTTC.

DNA of the CDR3: TGTGCCAGCAGTTCACTAACGACAGGGGTCACTGAAGCTTTCTTT. It encodes CASSSLTTGVTEAFF. The chain is built from TRBV27 and TRBJ1-1, with 8 bases lining up with TRBD1. The germline V gene encodes CDR1 MNHEY and CDR2 SMNVEV (reference sequence). The V segment lost 4 bases and the J segment 4 bases; nucleotides outside the gene matches: 8. There are 15 residues in the CDR3.

This clonotype has a handful of counts. The chain recombines TRBV20-1 with TRBJ2-3, with unresolved D. Germline-derived CDR1 and CDR2 are DFQATT and SNEGSKA (reference sequence). The V end was cut by 3 bases, the J end by 6 bases, with 10 bases between. The CDR3 sequence is 12 residues long. CDR3 DNA: TGCAGTGCTAGGATGGTCGGGGATACGCAGTATTTT. It encodes CSARMVGDTQYF.